The 8 T cell receptor beta chains given below trace back to one sample, sequenced in a study of T cells in Graves' hyperthyroidism and ophthalmopathy. TCR beta CDR3 region amplification was performed from RNA transcripts. The primer set for the first-round RT-PCR of the TCR CDR3 was HTBI. TCRdb reanalysed the multiplex PCR reads using MiXCR and keeps one entry per CDR3 protein. The top ten hold 7.9% of the sample, which has around 300,000 distinct CDR3 sequences, around 13% seen once. The sample taken for sequencing was blood. All receptors derive from a woman in her forties with Graves' hyperthyroidism.

This clonotype was counted only a few times. The CDR3 region has the DNA TGTGCCAGCAGTTACTCGAATGGCGGGGAGCTGTTTTTT. Translated, it gives CASSYSNGGELFF. The chain links TRBV6-5 to TRBJ2-2, with D unresolved. Trimming took off 0 bases at V and 7 bases at J, with 6 bases between the two ends. Germline CDR1 is MNHEY and CDR2 is SVGAGI. This CDR3 is built from 13 residues.

This clonotype came up many times. This rearrangement joins TRBV12-3 or TRBV12-4 to TRBJ2-3; 14 nucleotides line up with TRBD2. The CDR3 has 16 amino acids. J gave up 3 bases and V 5 bases, and 4 bases lay outside the gene matches. The CDR3 bases are TGTGCCAGCAGTCCCGGACTAGCGGGAGGAACAGATACGCAGTATTTT. Its translation: CASSPGLAGGTDTQYF.

This clonotype was detected a few times. This rearrangement joins TRBV2 to TRBJ2-5; possible D gene TRBD1, 6 bases. Germline V gene sequence: CDR1 SNHLY, CDR2 FYNNEI. V was shortened by 6 bases and J by 4 bases, with 15 bases between the two germline ends. There are 14 residues in the CDR3. The CDR3 region has the DNA TGTGCCAGCAGCGCCGGACAGTTTGTAGAGACCCAGTACTTC. Its translation is CASSAGQFVETQYF.

The CDR3, as DNA: TGTGCCACCACCCCGGAGGCAGGGAGTAATGAAAAACTGTTTTTT. It specifies CATTPEAGSNEKLFF. The chain has TRBV15 and TRBJ1-4; tentatively, D is TRBD1 (5 bases). The CDR3 is 15 residues long. From germline, CDR1 is LNHNV and CDR2 YYDKDF (reference sequence). The V gene lost 7 bases and the J gene lost 4 bases, with 16 bases spanning the gap.

The chain joins TRBV4-2 to TRBJ1-2; D is undetermined. Trimming stripped 4 bases from V and 7 bases from J, with 16 bases between. The CDR3 extends over 14 amino acids. Germline V CDR1 and CDR2: LGHNA, YNFKEQ. The CDR3 spells CASSLSSASGGYTF. The CDR3 DNA reads as TGTGCCAGCAGCCTAAGTTCAGCTAGCGGTGGCTACACCTTC.

At least ten counts were recorded for this clonotype. The chain couples TRBV7-9 to TRBJ2-5; D is possibly TRBD1 or TRBD2 (6 bases each). The V gene lost 5 bases and the J gene lost 4 bases, with 17 bases spanning the gap. This CDR3 has 15 amino acids. The germline V gene encodes CDR1 SEHNR and CDR2 FQNEAQ (reference sequence). The CDR3 nucleotides are TGTGCCAGCAGCGTTAGAGGGGGGAACCGAGAGACCCAGTACTTC. Translation: CASSVRGGNRETQYF.

This clonotype was recorded at least ten times. This chain uses TRBV30 with TRBJ2-1; D remains unclear. The CDR3 contains 12 residues. Germline lookup yields CDR1 GTSNPN and CDR2 SVGIG (reference sequence). Trimming took off 0 bases at V and 4 bases at J, with 4 bases between the two ends. The CDR3 loop is CAWSVDYNEQFF. The CDR3 coding sequence is TGTGCCTGGAGTGTAGATTACAATGAGCAGTTCTTC.

This clonotype has at least ten counts. The gene calls are TRBV5-1 and TRBJ2-1, with D possibly matching TRBD1 (6 bases). Germline CDR1 reads SGHRS; CDR2 reads YFSETQ. Trimming took 0 bases from V and 2 from J, leaving 9 bases between them. The length of the CDR3 is 15 residues. The CDR3 DNA sequence: TGCGCCAGCAGCTTGGGGGACATAGCCTACAATGAGCAGTTCTTC. This sequence encodes CASSLGDIAYNEQFF.